This TCR beta chain was profiled in a study of cytomegalovirus exposure and HLA in healthy donors. The table came from immunoSEQ multiplex PCR; TCRdb's copy has only in-frame clones and leaves some out. The table has some 110,000 clones, around 94% seen once. The germline CDR1 and CDR2 sequences are KGHSH and LQKENI. The CDR3 totals 16 residues. With 3 bases clipped from V and 0 bases from J, the junction kept 5 bases outside the gene matches. This sequence originates from a woman aged 18-35 years in good health and CMV-seronegative. What was sequenced was PBMCs. The chain employs TRBV18 and TRBJ1-3, with 7 bases fitting TRBD1. In nucleotides, the CDR3 is TGTGCCAGCTCACCTTCTCAGGGGGGCTCTGGAAACACCATATATTTT. It translates to CASSPSQGGSGNTIYF.